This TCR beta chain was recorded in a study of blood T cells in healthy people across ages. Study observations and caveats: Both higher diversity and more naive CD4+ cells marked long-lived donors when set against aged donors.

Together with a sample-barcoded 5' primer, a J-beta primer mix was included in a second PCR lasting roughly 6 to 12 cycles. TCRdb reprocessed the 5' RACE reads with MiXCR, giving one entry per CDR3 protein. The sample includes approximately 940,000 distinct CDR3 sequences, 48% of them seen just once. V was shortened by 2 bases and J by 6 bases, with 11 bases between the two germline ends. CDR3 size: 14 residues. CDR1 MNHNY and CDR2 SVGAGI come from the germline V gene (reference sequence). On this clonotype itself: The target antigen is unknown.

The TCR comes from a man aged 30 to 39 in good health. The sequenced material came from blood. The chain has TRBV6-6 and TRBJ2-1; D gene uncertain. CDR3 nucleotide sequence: TGTGCCAGCAGTTACAGGGCCGCCGCCAATGAGCAGTTCTTC. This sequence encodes CASSYRAAANEQFF.